These 10 T cell receptor beta chains originate from one sample sequenced in a study of T cell responses to AZD1222 COVID-19 vaccine. Only in-frame clones appear in the TCRdb table, and some are missing; sequencing was by immunoSEQ multiplex PCR. The data hold about 100,000 clones, with around 87% observed a single time. The sample here was peripheral blood, taken on day 0 of MenACWY control vaccination. These TCRs come from an adult in good health.

The V and J genes are TRBV5-1 and TRBJ1-4; 8 nucleotides line up with TRBD1. Per germline, CDR1 SGHRS and CDR2 YFSETQ. This CDR3 region has 13 residues. Unmatched junction bases numbered 4, after V lost 4 bases and J lost 8 bases. This chain's CDR3 is CASSGQGAEKLFF. The CDR3 nucleotides are TGCGCCAGCAGCGGGCAGGGGGCAGAAAAACTGTTTTTT.

This clone was observed a single time. This sequence joins TRBV24-1 and TRBJ2-1; TRBD2 agrees at 9 bases. The CDR3 totals 16 residues. The germline V gene has CDR1 KGHDR and CDR2 SFDVKD. Trimming removed 4 bases from V and 9 bases from J; junction bases left unmatched: 12. CDR3 sequence: CATSEPTGGRATEQFF. The CDR3 coding sequence is TGTGCCACCAGTGAACCCACTGGCGGGAGGGCCACTGAGCAGTTCTTC.

In DNA, the CDR3 is TGTGCCAGTACCCTCGAGGGGCTGGGGAACTATGGCTACACCTTC. Translation gives CASTLEGLGNYGYTF. V is TRBV19 and J is TRBJ1-2, with a weak D call TRBD1 (5 bases). The CDR3 has 15 amino acids. Germline V gene data show CDR1 as LNHDA and CDR2 as SQIVND (reference sequence). V lost 7 bases to trimming and J lost 2 bases, with 17 bases between them.

J is TRBJ2-1 and V is TRBV5-6, with 8 bases matching TRBD2. Trimming at V came to 4 bases and at J to 5 bases, leaving 5 bases not matched to a gene. From germline, CDR1 is SGHDT and CDR2 YYEEEE. CDR3 length equals 14 residues. In DNA, the CDR3 is TGTGCCAGCAGCGTTACGGGAGGGAACAATGAGCAGTTCTTC. Its translation is CASSVTGGNNEQFF.

V gene TRBV4-3 combines with J gene TRBJ2-2; 10 positions agree with TRBD1. CDR1 LGHNA and CDR2 YSLEER come from the germline V gene. J was trimmed by 6 bases and V by 4 bases; bases with no gene match: 5. The CDR3 length is 15 residues. CDR3 bases: TGCGCCAGCAGCCTAGGGGACAGGGGATCCGGGGAGCTGTTTTTT. This translates into CASSLGDRGSGELFF.

The V gene is TRBV5-1, the J gene TRBJ2-5, with D unclear. The germline V gene has CDR1 SGHRS and CDR2 YFSETQ. With 2 bases removed from V and 1 base from J, the gap between germline ends came to 0 bases. The CDR3 consists of 11 residues. The CDR3 sequence is CASSFQETQYF. DNA for the CDR3: TGCGCCAGCAGCTTCCAAGAGACCCAGTACTTC.

CDR3 nucleotides: TGCGCCAGCAGCCAGGGTGGCCATCAGCCCCAGCATTTT. This sequence encodes CASSQGGHQPQHF. This chain uses TRBV5-1 with TRBJ1-5; D perhaps matches TRBD1 (5 bases). The CDR3 spans 13 residues. The germline CDR1 and CDR2 sequences are SGHRS and YFSETQ. Trimming pared 4 bases from V and 5 bases from J, leaving 10 bases between.

A note on this clone: The sample contains more than one DNA sequence encoding this CDR3. The rearrangement links TRBV7-2 to TRBJ1-5; maybe TRBD1 (5 bases). V gave up 3 bases and J gave up 7 bases, with 10 bases separating them. Germline V CDR1 and CDR2: SGHTA, FQGNSA. This CDR3 is built from 13 residues. The CDR3 DNA sequence: TGTGCCAGCAGCTTGGGGGAGGAACAGCCCCAGCATTTT. Residues: CASSLGEEQPQHF.

This sequence joins TRBV24-1 and TRBJ2-1; possible D gene TRBD2, 7 bases. V was clipped by 1 base and J by 7 bases, with 16 bases between them. The germline CDR1 and CDR2 sequences are KGHDR and SFDVKD. The CDR3 totals 16 residues. CDR3 sequence (DNA): TGTGCCACCAGTGATTTCGGGACGGGGGGCCTGAATGAGCAGTTCTTC. Translation gives CATSDFGTGGLNEQFF.

The rearrangement joins TRBV28 to TRBJ2-5, with D possibly being TRBD1 (6 bases). The CDR3 has 16 amino acids. The V gene's germline CDR1 is MDHEN and CDR2 SYDVKM. The V gene lost 5 bases and the J gene lost 5 bases, with 21 bases spanning the gap. CDR3 in DNA: TGTGCCAGCAGTCCGGGCAGGGGAACCCCGGGGGAGACCCAGTACTTC. Translated, it gives CASSPGRGTPGETQYF.